Presented here are 18 T cell receptor beta chains from one specimen sequenced in a study of T cell repertoires in cytomegalovirus infection. TCRdb called the reads again in MiXCR, with one record for every CDR3 protein. Of more than 140,000 distinct CDR3 sequences in the sample, under 8.5% were seen once. Sequenced: PBMCs. These receptors were obtained from a human donor in good health (CMV status not recorded). Some clones in this sample may be carry-over from other donors' samples.

There are a few counts of this clonotype. The chain uses TRBV5-1 and TRBJ2-3; tentatively, D is TRBD1 (5 bases). The germline CDR1 and CDR2 sequences are SGHRS and YFSETQ. The CDR3 loop spans 16 amino acids. The V end was cut by 0 bases, the J end by 2 bases, with 13 bases between. The CDR3 DNA follows: TGCGCCAGCAGCTTGGGTAGACAGACCTACACAGATACGCAGTATTTT. It encodes CASSLGRQTYTDTQYF.

This clonotype was counted many times. One end of the junction fails to match germline, which may point to a read error. The chain links TRBV28 to TRBJ2-7; possibly TRBD1 for D (6 bases). In germline, CDR1 is MDHEN, CDR2 SYDVKM. The CDR3 has 15 amino acids. The CDR3 is CASSLVGTTSDEQYF. CDR3 bases: TGTGCCAGCAGTTTAGTTGGGACAACCTCCGACGAGCAGTACTTC.

This clonotype has ten or more counts. The chain carries TRBV28 and TRBJ2-4, with 7 bases that match TRBD1. Germline assignment: CDR1 MDHEN and CDR2 SYDVKM. The CDR3 runs to 14 residues. The V segment lost 5 bases and the J segment 5 bases; nucleotides outside the gene matches: 6. The CDR3 nucleotides are TGTGCCAGCAGTCTCCTGGGACAGCAAAACATTCAGTACTTC. Translation gives CASSLLGQQNIQYF.

This clonotype was detected many times. The CDR3 region is CSARPGQINYGYTF. CDR3 coding DNA: TGCAGTGCTCGACCGGGACAAATTAACTATGGCTACACCTTC. This sequence joins TRBV20-1 and TRBJ1-2; weak D call: TRBD1 (6 bases). V was shortened by 5 bases and J by 1 base, with 14 bases between the two germline ends. The germline CDR1 and CDR2 sequences are DFQATT and SNEGSKA (reference sequence). This CDR3 has 14 amino acids.

Many counts were recorded for this clonotype. The chain couples TRBV7-3 to TRBJ1-1; weak D call: TRBD1 (5 bases). Germline CDR1 and CDR2: SGHTA and FQGTGA. V was pared by 2 bases and J by 11 bases, with 12 bases between. The CDR3 runs 12 residues. CDR3 amino acids: CASSLSTVVAFF. CDR3 nucleotide sequence: TGTGCCAGCAGCTTATCGACAGTCGTGGCTTTCTTT.

This clonotype was observed many times. The CDR3 DNA follows: TGTGCCAGCAGTGCCACAGGGGAGGGGAGAGGGGAGCAGTACTTC. It specifies CASSATGEGRGEQYF. V usage is TRBV28 and J usage is TRBJ2-7; tentatively, D is TRBD1 or TRBD2 (7 bases each). Germline loops: CDR1 MDHEN, CDR2 SYDVKM. V gave up 5 bases and J gave up 7 bases, with 21 bases separating them. This CDR3 is 15 amino acids long.

This clonotype has just a few counts. The gene calls are TRBV19 and TRBJ1-4, with D possibly TRBD1 on 6 matching bases. From germline, CDR1 is LNHDA and CDR2 SQIVND (reference sequence). V was clipped by 5 bases and J by 5 bases, with 15 bases between them. CDR3 length equals 15 residues. CDR3 coding DNA: TGTGCCAGTAGTGTCCTGAGGGGGGCAAATGAAAAACTGTTTTTT. It translates to CASSVLRGANEKLFF.

The table lists this clonotype with many counts. The chain links TRBV19 to TRBJ2-3; the match to TRBD1 covers 8 bases. V dropped 2 bases and J dropped 3; count of bases not matched to a gene: 7. From germline, CDR1 is LNHDA and CDR2 SQIVND (reference sequence). The CDR3 spans 16 residues. The CDR3 nucleotides read TGTGCCAGTAGTATAATGACAGGGGTTACGACAGATACGCAGTATTTT. Translating gives CASSIMTGVTTDTQYF. The complete variable domain, with remaining parts taken from reference TRBV19 and TRBJ2-3, reads DGGITQSPKYLFRKEGQNVTLSCEQNLNHDAMYWYRQDPGQGLRLIYYSQIVNDFQKGDIAEGYSVSREKKESFPLTVTSAQKNPTAFYLCASSIMTGVTTDTQYFGPGTRLTVL.

This clonotype showed up many times. The chain links TRBV7-2 to TRBJ1-1; D is possibly TRBD1 (5 bases). V shed 5 bases and J shed 6 bases, with 10 bases lying between them. This CDR3 comprises 12 residues. Germline V gives CDR1 SGHTA, CDR2 FQGNSA. CDR3 coding DNA: TGTGCCAGCAGCCAAGACAGCCCTGAAGCTTTCTTT. Encoded protein: CASSQDSPEAFF.

This clonotype was counted only a few times. This chain links TRBV19 with TRBJ2-1; 10 positions match TRBD2. Germline CDR1 reads LNHDA; CDR2 reads SQIVND (reference sequence). The length of the CDR3 is 14 residues. The V and J ends lost 8 bases and 1 base, in that order; junction bases with no gene match: 2. The CDR3 sequence is CASGTSVSYNEQFF. CDR3 sequence (DNA): TGTGCCAGTGGGACTAGCGTATCCTACAATGAGCAGTTCTTC.

This clonotype turned up a few times. The chain carries TRBV10-3 and TRBJ1-1; D is unclear. V was pared by 7 bases and J by 4 bases, with 13 bases between. The V gene's germline CDR1 is ENHRY and CDR2 SYGVKD. CDR3 length equals 13 residues. The CDR3 is CAIIGESGTEAFF. In DNA form, the CDR3 reads TGTGCCATCATTGGGGAGAGCGGCACTGAAGCTTTCTTT.

This clonotype was counted ten times or more. The V call is TRBV5-4, the J call TRBJ2-7; 8 bases match TRBD1. The germline CDR1 and CDR2 sequences are SGHNT and YYREEE (reference sequence). The length of the CDR3 is 15 residues. Trimming removed 1 base from V and 0 bases from J; junction bases left unmatched: 3. The CDR3 reads CASSLPGTGSYEQYF. The CDR3 bases are TGTGCCAGCAGCTTGCCCGGGACAGGCTCCTACGAGCAGTACTTC.

Concerning this clonotype: One end of the junction is discordant with germline, which a read error may explain. The chain carries TRBV20-1 and TRBJ1-2, with 8 positions matching TRBD1. Germline V CDR1 and CDR2: DFQATT, SNEGSKA (reference sequence). The CDR3 has 12 amino acids. The CDR3 region is CSARDLSRGLAF. The CDR3 DNA sequence: TGCAGTGCTAGAGATCTTTCCAGGGGGCTCGCCTTC.

This clonotype was counted ten times or more. This chain connects TRBV6-2 or TRBV6-3 to TRBJ1-1; a possible D gene is TRBD1 (5 bases). Trimming took off 7 bases at V and 2 bases at J, with 17 bases between the two ends. CDR3 length: 15 residues. Germline V gene lookup returns CDR1 MNHEY and CDR2 SVGEGT. The CDR3 reads CASIRGVGGNTEAFF. The CDR3 region has the DNA TGTGCCAGCATTCGGGGCGTGGGTGGCAACACTGAAGCTTTCTTT.

Details on this clonotype: This may be a read error: a much more frequent sequence differs by one nucleotide. The rearrangement uses TRBV12-3 or TRBV12-4 and TRBJ1-5; D uncertain. This CDR3 is 14 amino acids long. The germline V and J ends were trimmed by 6 bases and 3 bases, with 12 bases remaining between them. The CDR3: CASSQEAFNQPQHF. For the CDR3, the DNA is TGTGCCAGCAGCCAGGAAGCTTTCAATCAGCCCCAGCATTTT.

J is TRBJ1-5 and V is TRBV19, with D perhaps TRBD1 (6 bases). The CDR3 extends over 18 amino acids. V was clipped by 3 bases and J by 0 bases, with 18 bases between them. Germline V gene data show CDR1 as LNHDA and CDR2 as SQIVND (reference sequence). The CDR3 protein is CASSILGARRDSNQPQHF. The CDR3 region has the DNA TGTGCCAGTAGTATCCTGGGGGCCAGGCGGGATAGCAATCAGCCCCAGCATTTT.

This clonotype was observed at least ten times. The chain joins TRBV28 to TRBJ2-3, with 9 bases aligning to TRBD2. This CDR3 has 16 residues. The V segment lost 8 bases and the J segment 0 bases; nucleotides outside the gene matches: 9. CDR1 and CDR2 (germline): MDHEN, SYDVKM. The CDR3 here is CASGLRSGGSTDTQYF. The CDR3 bases are TGTGCCAGCGGCCTGAGGAGCGGGGGGAGCACAGATACGCAGTATTTT. The full variable domain, with the rest looked up from reference TRBV28 and TRBJ2-3, is DVKVTQSSRYLVKRTGEKVFLECVQDMDHENMFWYRQDPGLGLRLIYFSYDVKMKEKGDIPEGYSVSREKKERFSLILESASTNQTSMYLCASGLRSGGSTDTQYFGPGTRLTVL.

This clonotype was recorded many times. The V gene is TRBV7-2, the J gene TRBJ1-5; D is uncertain. In germline, CDR1 is SGHTA, CDR2 FQGNSA. This CDR3 region has 15 residues. With 1 base removed from V and 3 bases from J, the gap between germline ends came to 10 bases. This chain's CDR3 is CASSLVSGSNQPQHF. As DNA, the CDR3 is TGTGCCAGCAGCTTAGTTAGTGGTTCCAATCAGCCCCAGCATTTT.